These 20 T cell receptor beta chains were sequenced from one sample in a study of blood T cell repertoires in COVID-19. Measured with immunoSEQ multiplex PCR; TCRdb has only the in-frame clones, and not every one. Of 130,000 or so clones listed, 80% are singletons. Sequenced: peripheral blood. Receptors originate from a man in his sixties with active or convalescent COVID-19.

This clone was seen once. V and J are TRBV7-9 and TRBJ2-2, with D uncertain. This CDR3 spans 14 amino acids. Germline CDR1 reads SEHNR; CDR2 reads FQNEAQ (reference sequence). V shed 4 bases and J shed 2 bases, with 8 bases lying between them. The DNA of the CDR3 is TGTGCCAGCAGCTCTACCATTAACACCGGGGAGCTGTTTTTT. Protein: CASSSTINTGELFF.

The sample holds a few counts of this clone. The chain combines TRBV5-1 with TRBJ1-1, with a tentative D call TRBD1 (5 bases). CDR3 size: 13 residues. CDR1 and CDR2 from the germline V gene are SGHRS and YFSETQ. With 0 bases removed from V and 5 bases from J, the gap between germline ends came to 8 bases. CDR3 nucleotides: TGCGCCAGCAGCTTGGGACGGACAACTGAAGCTTTCTTT. It specifies CASSLGRTTEAFF.

This rearrangement joins TRBV5-1 to TRBJ2-5; the D gene is possibly TRBD2 (6 bases). Trimming took off 0 bases at V and 4 bases at J, with 13 bases between the two ends. Looked up from germline, CDR1 is SGHRS and CDR2 is YFSETQ. CDR3 length: 15 residues. CDR3 region: CASSLGLSGGETQYF. The CDR3 DNA is TGCGCCAGCAGCTTGGGACTCTCCGGGGGAGAGACCCAGTACTTC.

V and J are TRBV7-9 and TRBJ1-1; D unclear. Trimming took 6 bases from V and 1 from J, leaving 6 bases between them. Germline assignment: CDR1 SEHNR and CDR2 FQNEAQ (reference sequence). The CDR3 runs 12 residues. The CDR3 DNA reads as TGTGCCAGCAGTCGACAGAACACTGAAGCTTTCTTT. Translation: CASSRQNTEAFF.

The genes are TRBV2 and TRBJ2-3, with TRBD2 matching over 10 bases. After removal of 4 bases from V and 4 bases from J, the junction contained 17 bases not matched to a gene. This CDR3 contains 19 residues. Germline lookup yields CDR1 SNHLY and CDR2 FYNNEI. This CDR3 reads CASSGGVGILAGSADTQYF. The CDR3, as DNA: TGTGCCAGCAGTGGCGGGGTCGGTATACTAGCGGGGAGCGCAGATACGCAGTATTTT.

The CDR3 protein is CAKIQGGNTEAFF. The CDR3 nucleotides read TGTGCCAAAATACAGGGTGGGAACACTGAAGCTTTCTTT. V gene TRBV7-8 combines with J gene TRBJ1-1; possibly TRBD1 for D (6 bases). The germline V gene encodes CDR1 SGHVS and CDR2 FQNEAQ. V lost 10 bases and J 1 base, leaving 13 bases between the germline ends. There are 13 residues in the CDR3. Drawing the rest from reference TRBV7-8 and TRBJ1-1, the complete variable domain is GAGVSQSPRYKVAKRGQDVALRCDPISGHVSLFWYQQALGQGPEFLTYFQNEAQLDKSGLPSDRFFAERPEGSVSTLKIQRTQQEDSAVYLCAKIQGGNTEAFFGQGTRLTVV.

The CDR3 nucleotides are TGTGCCAGCTCACCCGCCGGGACTAGCGGGAGGGAGACCCAGTACTTC. It codes for CASSPAGTSGRETQYF. The gene calls are TRBV18 and TRBJ2-5; 15 bases line up with TRBD2. In germline, CDR1 is KGHSH, CDR2 LQKENI. The CDR3 totals 16 residues. The trim removed 3 bases at V and 5 bases at J, leaving 4 bases unmatched.

The chain links TRBV5-6 to TRBJ1-1; D gene ambiguous. Trimming stripped 0 bases from V and 10 bases from J, with 13 bases between. Per the germline V gene, CDR1 is SGHDT and CDR2 is YYEEEE. The CDR3 runs 13 residues. The chain's CDR3 is CASSLGFVRGAFF. The CDR3 region has the DNA TGTGCCAGCAGCTTGGGTTTCGTCAGAGGAGCTTTCTTT.

The chain links TRBV6-2 or TRBV6-3 to TRBJ1-2; 7 bases are shared with TRBD1. Germline assignment: CDR1 MNHEY and CDR2 SVGEGT. The CDR3 is 11 residues long. The V gene end was trimmed by 5 bases and the J gene end by 8 bases; junction bases not matched to a gene: 2. Written as DNA, the CDR3 is TGTGCCAGCAGTCGGGACAGCGGCTACACCTTC. This gives the protein CASSRDSGYTF.

This chain joins TRBV7-4 and TRBJ1-6, with TRBD1 matching over 10 bases. This CDR3 region has 20 residues. Germline trimming cut 5 bases from V and 9 bases from J; bases unmatched to any gene: 22. Germline CDR1 reads SGHVT; CDR2 reads SQSDAQ. Here the CDR3 reads CASSRPSGTGDALGFSPLHF. CDR3 DNA sequence: TGTGCCAGCAGCCGTCCGTCAGGGACAGGGGACGCGCTGGGATTTTCACCCCTCCACTTT.

The chain employs TRBV11-3 and TRBJ2-3; 8 bases agree with TRBD2. The CDR3 sequence is 18 residues long. The germline gives CDR1 SGHNT, CDR2 YENEEA. Germline trimming cut 4 bases from V and 3 bases from J; bases unmatched to any gene: 15. DNA of the CDR3: TGTGCCAGCAGCTCCAGGATCTCAGCGGGAGATGGGACAGATACGCAGTATTTT. It is translated as CASSSRISAGDGTDTQYF.

This rearrangement joins TRBV18 to TRBJ1-2; 9 bases are shared with TRBD1. After removal of 3 bases from V and 3 bases from J, the junction contained 2 bases not matched to a gene. There are 14 residues in the CDR3. The germline gives CDR1 KGHSH, CDR2 LQKENI. The DNA of the CDR3 is TGTGCCAGCTCACCTACAGGGGGCGACTATGGCTACACCTTC. Its protein product is CASSPTGGDYGYTF.

This clone was counted only a few times. This chain connects TRBV7-9 to TRBJ1-5, with D perhaps matching TRBD1 (5 bases). CDR3 length: 15 amino acids. The V gene lost 4 bases and the J gene lost 4 bases, with 14 bases spanning the gap. Germline CDR1 and CDR2: SEHNR and FQNEAQ (reference sequence). In DNA, the CDR3 is TGTGCCAGCAGCTCCGGGTCGGGGGAAAATCAGCCCCAGCATTTT. Protein: CASSSGSGENQPQHF.

The chain uses TRBV18 and TRBJ2-1; 7 positions agree with TRBD2. The CDR3 spans 15 residues. V was clipped by 5 bases and J by 7 bases; unmatched bases: 11. Looked up from germline, CDR1 is KGHSH and CDR2 is LQKENI. The CDR3 here is CASSATSAFANEQFF. The CDR3 nucleotides are TGTGCCAGCTCAGCCACTAGCGCTTTTGCAAATGAGCAGTTCTTC. Drawing the rest from reference TRBV18 and TRBJ2-1, the complete variable domain is NAGVMQNPRHLVRRRGQEARLRCSPMKGHSHVYWYRQLPEEGLKFMVYLQKENIIDESGMPKERFSAEFPKEGPSILRIQQVVRGDSAAYFCASSATSAFANEQFFGPGTRLTVL.

This clone appeared once. The chain recombines TRBV7-2 with TRBJ2-1; TRBD2 aligns across 8 bases. This CDR3 contains 14 residues. The V gene end was trimmed by 0 bases and the J gene end by 6 bases; junction bases not matched to a gene: 1. Germline V gene data show CDR1 as SGHTA and CDR2 as FQGNSA. The CDR3 protein is CASSLASGINEQFF. CDR3 DNA: TGTGCCAGCAGCTTAGCTAGCGGGATCAATGAGCAGTTCTTC.

The chain is built from TRBV2 and TRBJ2-1, with TRBD2 identical over 8 bases. V gave up 6 bases and J gave up 9 bases; unmatched junction bases: 10. The CDR3 runs 14 residues. Germline V gene lookup returns CDR1 SNHLY and CDR2 FYNNEI. DNA for the CDR3: TGTGCCAGCAGAGCGGGAGAAGTTTTGGTTGAGCAGTTCTTC. Its translation is CASRAGEVLVEQFF.

The chain combines TRBV11-2 with TRBJ2-7, with 10 positions matching TRBD2. V was pared by 4 bases and J by 2 bases, with 5 bases of the junction left unmatched. CDR3 size: 15 residues. Germline V gene lookup returns CDR1 SGHAT and CDR2 FQNNGV. CDR3 sequence (DNA): TGTGCCAGCAGCTACGGACTAGCGGAAGCCTACGAGCAGTACTTC. Translating it yields CASSYGLAEAYEQYF.

V gene TRBV6-1 combines with J gene TRBJ2-3; 9 bases agree with TRBD2. V dropped 0 bases and J dropped 4; count of bases not matched to a gene: 8. Germline assignment: CDR1 MNHNS and CDR2 SASEGT. This CDR3 region has 17 residues. This CDR3 is CASSEAPGGRAADTQYF. The CDR3 bases are TGTGCCAGCAGTGAAGCGCCCGGCGGGAGGGCCGCAGATACGCAGTATTTT.

In its sample, this clone was seen many times. The V call is TRBV13, the J call TRBJ2-7; 8 bases are a match to TRBD2. J was trimmed by 8 bases and V by 7 bases; bases with no gene match: 13. The CDR3 covers 14 residues. CDR1 and CDR2 from the germline V gene are PRHDT and FYEKMQ (reference sequence). The CDR3 DNA follows: TGTGCCAGCACCCGGGCGGGAGGTCGGAACCAGCAGTACTTC. Translating it yields CASTRAGGRNQQYF.

The chain joins TRBV5-5 to TRBJ2-7; TRBD2 aligns across 9 bases. After removal of 7 bases from V and 3 bases from J, the junction contained 14 bases not matched to a gene. The V gene's germline CDR1 is SGHKS and CDR2 YYEKEE (reference sequence). This CDR3 spans 16 amino acids. In nucleotides, the CDR3 is TGTGCCAGCGAAGCTTGGCCTAGCGGGAATAACTACGAGCAGTACTTC. Residues: CASEAWPSGNNYEQYF. The whole variable domain, filled in from reference TRBV5-5 and TRBJ2-7, reads DAGVTQSPTHLIKTRGQQVTLRCSPISGHKSVSWYQQVLGQGPQFIFQYYEKEERGRGNFPDRFSARQFPNYSSELNVNALLLGDSALYLCASEAWPSGNNYEQYFGPGTRLTVT.